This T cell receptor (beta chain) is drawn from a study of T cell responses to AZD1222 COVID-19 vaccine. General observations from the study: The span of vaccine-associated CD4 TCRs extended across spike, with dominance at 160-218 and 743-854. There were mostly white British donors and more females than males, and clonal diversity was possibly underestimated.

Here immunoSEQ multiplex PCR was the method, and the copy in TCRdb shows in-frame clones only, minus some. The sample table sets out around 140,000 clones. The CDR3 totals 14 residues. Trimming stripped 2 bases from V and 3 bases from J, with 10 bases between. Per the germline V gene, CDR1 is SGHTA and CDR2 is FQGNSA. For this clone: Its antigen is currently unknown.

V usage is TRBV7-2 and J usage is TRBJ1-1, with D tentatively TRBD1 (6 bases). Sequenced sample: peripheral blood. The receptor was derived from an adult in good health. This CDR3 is CASSLSGADTEAFF. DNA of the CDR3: TGTGCCAGCAGCTTATCGGGGGCGGACACTGAAGCTTTCTTT.